A single sample is the source of the 12 T cell receptor beta chains below, sequenced in a study of OX40 agonist ivuxolimab in advanced cancers. The method was immunoSEQ multiplex PCR; TCRdb's version includes in-frame clones alone and lacks a portion of them. The table includes 25,000 to 30,000 clones, 70% to 90% detected once. The source material was CD4+ or CD8+ T cells sorted from blood, sampled in a trial of the OX40 agonist ivuxolimab. The receptor set was obtained from an adult with an advanced solid tumor such as melanoma, head and neck, liver or kidney cancer.

CDR3 amino acids: CARDPKKANYGYTF. The DNA for the CDR3 is TGTGCCAGAGACCCTAAGAAAGCTAACTATGGCTACACCTTC. The V call is TRBV25-1, the J call TRBJ1-2; D remains ambiguous. Germline lookup yields CDR1 MGHDK and CDR2 SYGVNS. The CDR3 loop spans 14 amino acids. Trimming cost V 9 bases and J 0 bases, with 14 bases left between them.

CDR3 sequence: CASSKGQGAIGYTF. In nucleotides, the CDR3 is TGCGCCAGCAGCAAGGGACAGGGGGCGATTGGCTACACCTTC. This sequence joins TRBV5-1 and TRBJ1-2; the match to TRBD1 covers 12 bases. This CDR3 contains 14 residues. Germline lookup yields CDR1 SGHRS and CDR2 YFSETQ. The junction had 5 bases not matched to a gene; V was cut back by 4 bases and J by 7 bases.

J is TRBJ2-1 and V is TRBV11-2; D is tentatively TRBD1 or TRBD2 (5 bases each). The CDR3 runs to 14 residues. Trimming took off 3 bases at V and 5 bases at J, with 11 bases between the two ends. Germline lookup yields CDR1 SGHAT and CDR2 FQNNGV. The CDR3 nucleotides read TGTGCCAGCAGCTTTGGGACCGTCAACAATGAGCAGTTCTTC. Protein sequence: CASSFGTVNNEQFF.

The J gene is TRBJ2-5, the V gene TRBV6-5; no firm D call. Germline values: CDR1 MNHEY, CDR2 SVGAGI. The CDR3 runs 14 residues. Trimming stripped 6 bases from V and 2 bases from J, with 13 bases between. Here the CDR3 reads CASSQNGPQETQYF. The DNA for the CDR3 is TGTGCCAGCAGCCAAAACGGCCCGCAAGAGACCCAGTACTTC.

The chain combines TRBV6-5 with TRBJ1-1; 9 bases are shared with TRBD1. The CDR3 sequence is 12 residues long. V was pared by 6 bases and J by 11 bases, with 7 bases of the junction left unmatched. The germline CDR1 and CDR2 sequences are MNHEY and SVGAGI. The CDR3 here is CASRPDRGIAFF. The CDR3 nucleotides read TGTGCCAGCAGACCCGACAGGGGGATCGCTTTCTTT.

V and J are TRBV9 and TRBJ2-7; 8 nucleotides match TRBD1. Per germline, CDR1 SGDLS and CDR2 YYNGEE. This CDR3 contains 16 residues. The V and J ends lost 4 bases and 6 bases, in that order; junction bases with no gene match: 15. The CDR3 DNA is TGTGCCAGCAGCCCTGAGGACAGGGTGGTTTATAGCGAGCAGTACTTC. This encodes CASSPEDRVVYSEQYF.

This clone was seen just once. CDR3 in DNA: TGTGCCAGCAGTGAATATGGACAGGACCCCTACAATGAGCAGTTCTTC. Translating it yields CASSEYGQDPYNEQFF. This sequence joins TRBV25-1 and TRBJ2-1; 7 nucleotides agree with TRBD1. The CDR3 totals 16 residues. The V segment lost 0 bases and the J segment 2 bases; nucleotides outside the gene matches: 4. Germline-derived CDR1 and CDR2 are MGHDK and SYGVNS.

This clone was counted only a few times. The rearrangement uses TRBV30 and TRBJ1-4; no definite D call. This CDR3 is 12 amino acids long. The ends were cut back, 0 bases at V and 10 bases at J, with 9 bases in the middle. Germline-derived CDR1 and CDR2 are GTSNPN and SVGIG (reference sequence). The CDR3 nucleotides read TGTGCCTGGAGTGTTGGGTTGGGAAAACTGTTTTTT. It translates to CAWSVGLGKLFF.

The chain combines TRBV11-2 with TRBJ2-7, with a possible D match to TRBD1 (6 bases). This CDR3 spans 12 amino acids. Germline V CDR1 and CDR2: SGHAT, FQNNGV. The ends were cut back, 3 bases at V and 5 bases at J, with 8 bases in the middle. In nucleotides, the CDR3 is TGTGCCAGCAGCTTGGGGGCCAACGAGCAGTACTTC. It translates to CASSLGANEQYF. Complete variable domain (other parts from reference TRBV11-2 and TRBJ2-7): EAGVAQSPRYKIIEKRQSVAFWCNPISGHATLYWYQQILGQGPKLLIQFQNNGVVDDSQLPKDRFSAERLKGVDSTLKIQPAKLEDSAVYLCASSLGANEQYFGPGTRLTVT.

The chain employs TRBV5-1 and TRBJ1-4; no clear D. This CDR3 region has 12 residues. The V and J ends lost 4 bases and 6 bases respectively, with 7 bases between them. Germline assignment: CDR1 SGHRS and CDR2 YFSETQ. CDR3 sequence reads: CASSAKDEKLFF. The CDR3 nucleotides are TGCGCCAGCAGCGCGAAAGATGAAAAACTGTTTTTT.

The rearrangement links TRBV5-6 to TRBJ2-4; no reliable D call. The CDR3 length is 14 residues. Between the trimmed V and J ends, which lost 0 bases and 7 bases, there was a span of 11 bases. Germline assignment: CDR1 SGHDT and CDR2 YYEEEE. CDR3 loop: CASSLAVIVNIQYF. CDR3 sequence (DNA): TGTGCCAGCAGCTTGGCGGTCATTGTGAACATTCAGTACTTC.

The chain employs TRBV27 and TRBJ2-7; no firm D call. Germline CDR1 reads MNHEY; CDR2 reads SMNVEV (reference sequence). The CDR3 length is 13 residues. Trimming removed 1 base at V and 2 bases at J, with 6 bases between. CDR3 coding DNA: TGTGCCAGCAGTTTATTAGGAGCCTACGAGCAGTACTTC. Protein sequence: CASSLLGAYEQYF.